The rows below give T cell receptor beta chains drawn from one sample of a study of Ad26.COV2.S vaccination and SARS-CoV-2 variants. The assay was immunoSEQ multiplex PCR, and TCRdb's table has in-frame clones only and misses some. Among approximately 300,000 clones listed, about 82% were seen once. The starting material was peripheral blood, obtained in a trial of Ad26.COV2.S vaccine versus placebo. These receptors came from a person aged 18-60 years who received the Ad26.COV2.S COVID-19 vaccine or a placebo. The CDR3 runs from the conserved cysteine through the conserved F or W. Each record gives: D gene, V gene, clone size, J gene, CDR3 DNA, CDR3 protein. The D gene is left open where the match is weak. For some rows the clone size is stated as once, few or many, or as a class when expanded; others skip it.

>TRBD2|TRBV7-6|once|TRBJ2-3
TGTGCCAGCAGTCCGCGGGGGGCGAGCACAGATACGCAGTATTTT
CASSPRGASTDTQYF
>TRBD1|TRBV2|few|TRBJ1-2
TGTGCCAGCGCCGACAGGGGGCCTGGCTACACCTTC
CASADRGPGYTF
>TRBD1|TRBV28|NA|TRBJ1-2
TGTGCCAGCAGTTTAACCAGGACAGGGACTAGGCGCTACACCTTC
CASSLTRTGTRRYTF
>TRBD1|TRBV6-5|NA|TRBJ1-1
TGTGCCAGCAGTTACTCGACAGGGGGGACTGAAGCTTTCTTT
CASSYSTGGTEAFF
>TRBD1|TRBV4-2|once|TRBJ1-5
TGTGCCAGCAGCCAGGGGGACAGGTCACGGAATCAGCCCCAGCATTTT
CASSQGDRSRNQPQHF
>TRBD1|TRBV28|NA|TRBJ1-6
TGTGCCAGCAGTTCACCCCGGGACAGGGAGTATAATTCACCCCTCCACTTT
CASSSPRDREYNSPLHF
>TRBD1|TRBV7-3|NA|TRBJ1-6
TGTGCCAGCAGCTTAATGGCAGGGGGGAATTCACCCCTCCACTTT
CASSLMAGGNSPLHF
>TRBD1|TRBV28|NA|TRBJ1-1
TGTGCCAGCAGTTTATCCCGCACAGGGGCGATAGAAGCTTTCTTT
CASSLSRTGAIEAFF
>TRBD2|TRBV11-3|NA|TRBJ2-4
TGTGCCAGCAGTGGCGGGGGGGTCAAAAACATTCAGTACTTC
CASSGGGVKNIQYF
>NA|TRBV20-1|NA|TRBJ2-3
TGCAGTGCTAGAGAAGTGGATACGCAGTATTTT
CSAREVDTQYF
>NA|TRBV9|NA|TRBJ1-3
TGTGCCAGCAGCGTTGCCGGCTCTGGAAACACCATATATTTT
CASSVAGSGNTIYF
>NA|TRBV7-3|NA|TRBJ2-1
TGTGCCAGCAGCCCCGGGACGACGTACAATGAGCAGTTCTTC
CASSPGTTYNEQFF
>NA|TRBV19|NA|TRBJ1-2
TGTGCCAGTAGTTCCTCCCCCTCGGGATATGGCTACACCTTC
CASSSSPSGYGYTF
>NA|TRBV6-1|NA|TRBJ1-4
TGTGCCAGCAGTGAACTTGGGGGGATAGGCGAAAAACTGTTTTTT
CASSELGGIGEKLFF
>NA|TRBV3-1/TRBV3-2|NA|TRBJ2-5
TGTGCCAGCAGCCAAGGGGGTCAGACCCAGTACTTC
CASSQGGQTQYF
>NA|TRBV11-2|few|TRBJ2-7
TGTGCCAGCAGCTTAGCAGGGACCTACGAGCAGTACTTC
CASSLAGTYEQYF
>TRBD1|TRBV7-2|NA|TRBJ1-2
TGTGCCAGCAGCTTAGGGGGACAGGGGCATGGCTACACCTTC
CASSLGGQGHGYTF
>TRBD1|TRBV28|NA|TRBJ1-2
TGTGCCAGCAGTCCGGGACAGGGTTGGGGCGGCTACACCTTC
CASSPGQGWGGYTF
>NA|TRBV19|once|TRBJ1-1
TGTGCCAGTAGTATAGATATGGGGCCTGAAGCTTTCTTT
CASSIDMGPEAFF
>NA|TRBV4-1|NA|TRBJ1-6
TGCGCCAGCAGCCCCCCAGGGACTCCGGTTTACTTT
CASSPPGTPVYF
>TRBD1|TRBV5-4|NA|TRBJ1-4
TGTGCCAGCAGCCTCCCTCCGGGACAGGGGAATGAAAAACTGTTTTTT
CASSLPPGQGNEKLFF
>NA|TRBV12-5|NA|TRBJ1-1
TGTGCTAGTGGCCGGGCGCGGAACACTGAAGCTTTCTTT
CASGRARNTEAFF
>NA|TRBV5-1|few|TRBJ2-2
TGCGCCAGCAGCTTGACGGACACCGGGGAGCTGTTTTTT
CASSLTDTGELFF
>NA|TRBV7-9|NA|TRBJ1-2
TGTGCCAGCAGCTTAGTTGTAGGGGCAGGTGGCTACACCTTC
CASSLVVGAGGYTF
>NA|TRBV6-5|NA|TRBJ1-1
TGTGCCACCAAGGAGGGGTTGACTGAAGCTTTCTTT
CATKEGLTEAFF
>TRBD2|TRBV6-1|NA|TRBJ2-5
TGTGCCAGCAGTGAAGGGTTAGCGGGGGCGTTGGCCCAGTACTTC
CASSEGLAGALAQYF
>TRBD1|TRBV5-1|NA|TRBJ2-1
TGCGCCAGCAGCTCGAGTTTATCGACAGGGACCTCCTACAATGAGCAGTTCTTC
CASSSSLSTGTSYNEQFF